This TCR beta chain appears in the sequencing data of a study of blood T cell repertoires in COVID-19. CDR1 is MDHEN, CDR2 SYDVKM, per germline. The CDR3 sequence is 17 residues long. V lost 5 bases and J lost 0; bases outside the gene matches: 11. Original handling: It was from reference gene primer amplification that nucleated cell counts were estimated. Repertoires were generated with immunoSEQ multiplex PCR, while TCRdb's copy carries only in-frame clones and drops some. V and J calls plus clone size are reproduced from that table; the DNA served to infer D and trimming. The data hold about 110,000 clones, with 81% observed a single time.

Sequences were obtained from peripheral blood. The chain uses TRBV28 and TRBJ1-2; 8 nucleotides line up with TRBD1. This TCR was sampled from a man aged 45 to 65 with acute or convalescent COVID-19. This CDR3 is CASSPTGGKTSNYGYTF. The CDR3 nucleotides are TGTGCCAGCAGTCCCACAGGGGGGAAAACCTCTAACTATGGCTACACCTTC.